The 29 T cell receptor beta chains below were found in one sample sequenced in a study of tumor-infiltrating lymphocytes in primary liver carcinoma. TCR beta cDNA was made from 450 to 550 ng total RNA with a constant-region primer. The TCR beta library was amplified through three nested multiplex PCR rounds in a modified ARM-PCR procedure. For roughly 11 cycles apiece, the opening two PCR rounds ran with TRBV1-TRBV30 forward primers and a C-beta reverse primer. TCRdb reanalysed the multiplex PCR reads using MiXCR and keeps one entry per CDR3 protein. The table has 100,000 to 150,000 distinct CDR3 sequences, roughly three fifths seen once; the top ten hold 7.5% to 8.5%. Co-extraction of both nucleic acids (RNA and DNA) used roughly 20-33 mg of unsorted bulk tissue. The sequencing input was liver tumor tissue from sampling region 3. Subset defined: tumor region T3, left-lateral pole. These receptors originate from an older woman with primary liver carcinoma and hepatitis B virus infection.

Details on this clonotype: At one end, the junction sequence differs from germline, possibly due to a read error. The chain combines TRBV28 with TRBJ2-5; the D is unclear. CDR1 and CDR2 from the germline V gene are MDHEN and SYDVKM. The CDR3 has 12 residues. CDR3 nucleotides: TGTACCAGCAATTTCCTTCAGGAGACCCAGTACTTC. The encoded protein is CTSNFLQETQYF.

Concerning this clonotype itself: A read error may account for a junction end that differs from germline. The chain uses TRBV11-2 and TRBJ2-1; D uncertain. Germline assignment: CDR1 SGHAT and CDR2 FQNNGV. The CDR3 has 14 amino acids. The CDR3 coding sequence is TGTGCCAGCAGCTTAGATGGGAACCGCGATGTGCAGTTTTTC. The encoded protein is CASSLDGNRDVQFF.

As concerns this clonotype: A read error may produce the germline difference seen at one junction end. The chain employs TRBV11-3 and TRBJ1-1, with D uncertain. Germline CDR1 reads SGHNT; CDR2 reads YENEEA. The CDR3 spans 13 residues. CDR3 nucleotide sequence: TGTGCCAGCAGCCGTTCACTGGCTACTGTAGCTTCCTTT. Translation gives CASSRSLATVASF.

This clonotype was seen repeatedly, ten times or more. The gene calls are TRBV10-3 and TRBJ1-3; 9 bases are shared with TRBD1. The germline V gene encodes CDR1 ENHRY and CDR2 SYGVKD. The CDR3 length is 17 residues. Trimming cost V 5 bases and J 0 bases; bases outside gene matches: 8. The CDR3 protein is CAISPSDRGNSGNTIYF. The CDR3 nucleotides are TGTGCCATCAGTCCGTCAGACAGGGGGAACTCTGGAAACACCATATATTTT.

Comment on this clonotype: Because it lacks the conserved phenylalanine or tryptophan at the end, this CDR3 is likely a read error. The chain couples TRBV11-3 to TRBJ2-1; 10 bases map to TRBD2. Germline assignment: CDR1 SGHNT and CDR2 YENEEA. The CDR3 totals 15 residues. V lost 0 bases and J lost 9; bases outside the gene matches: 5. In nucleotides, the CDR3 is TGTGCCAGCAGCTTAGAGACTAGCGGGCTGAGTGAGCAGTTCTCC. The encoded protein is CASSLETSGLSEQFS.

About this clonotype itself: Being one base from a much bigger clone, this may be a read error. The CDR3 spells CASSHKHGHYF. CDR3 nucleotide sequence: TGTGCCAGCAGCCACAAACACGGGCATTACTTC. The chain carries TRBV14 and TRBJ2-7; D is uncertain. The CDR3 spans 11 residues. V lost 3 bases and J 13 bases, leaving 13 bases between the germline ends. CDR1 and CDR2 (germline): SGHDN, FVKESK.

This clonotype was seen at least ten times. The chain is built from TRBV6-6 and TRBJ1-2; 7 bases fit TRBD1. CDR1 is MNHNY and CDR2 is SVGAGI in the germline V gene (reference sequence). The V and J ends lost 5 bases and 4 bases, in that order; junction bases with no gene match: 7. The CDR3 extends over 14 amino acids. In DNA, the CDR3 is TGTGCCAGCAGTGACGCTGGGACAGTCTATGGCTACACCTTC. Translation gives CASSDAGTVYGYTF.

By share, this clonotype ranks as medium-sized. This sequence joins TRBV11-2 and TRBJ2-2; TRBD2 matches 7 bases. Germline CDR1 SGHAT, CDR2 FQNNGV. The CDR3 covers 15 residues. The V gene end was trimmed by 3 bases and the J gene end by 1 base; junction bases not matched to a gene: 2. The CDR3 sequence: CASSFAGVNTGELFF. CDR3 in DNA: TGTGCCAGCAGCTTCGCGGGAGTGAACACCGGGGAGCTGTTTTTT.

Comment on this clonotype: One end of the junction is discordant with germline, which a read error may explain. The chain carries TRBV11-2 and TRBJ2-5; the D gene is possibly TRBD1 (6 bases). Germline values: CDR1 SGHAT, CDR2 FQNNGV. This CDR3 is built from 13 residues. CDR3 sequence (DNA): TGTACCAGCGGCACGAACAGGGAAGAGACCCAGCACTTC. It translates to CTSGTNREETQHF. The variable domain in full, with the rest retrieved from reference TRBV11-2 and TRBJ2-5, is EAGVAQSPRYKIIEKRQSVAFWCNPISGHATLYWYQQILGQGPKLLIQFQNNGVVDDSQLPKDRFSAERLKGVDSTLKIQPAKLEDSAVYLCTSGTNREETQHFGPGTRLLVL.

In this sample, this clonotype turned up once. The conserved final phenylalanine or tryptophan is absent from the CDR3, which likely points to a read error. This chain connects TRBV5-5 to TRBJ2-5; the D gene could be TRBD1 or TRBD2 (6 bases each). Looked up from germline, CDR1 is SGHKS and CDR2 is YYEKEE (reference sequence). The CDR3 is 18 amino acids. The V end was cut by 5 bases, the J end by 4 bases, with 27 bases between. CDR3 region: CASRPGAMVIGYAETQYL. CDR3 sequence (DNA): TGTGCCAGCAGGCCGGGGGCTATGGTGATAGGGTATGCAGAGACCCAGTACTTA.

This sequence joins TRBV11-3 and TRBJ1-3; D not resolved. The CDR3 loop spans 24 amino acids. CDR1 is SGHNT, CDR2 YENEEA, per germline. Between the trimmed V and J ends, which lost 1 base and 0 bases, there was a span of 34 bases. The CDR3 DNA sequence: TGTGCCAGCAGCTTAGCCCTGGTTGGGAGGGTCATCTCCGCCGTCGCCGTCTCTGGAAACACCATATATTTT. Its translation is CASSLALVGRVISAVAVSGNTIYF.

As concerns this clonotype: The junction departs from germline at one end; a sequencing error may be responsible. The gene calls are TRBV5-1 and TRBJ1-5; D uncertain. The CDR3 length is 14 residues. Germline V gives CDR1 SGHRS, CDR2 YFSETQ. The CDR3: CARSLGDRNQPQHF. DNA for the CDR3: TGCGCCAGGAGCTTGGGAGACCGCAATCAGCCCCAGCATTTT.

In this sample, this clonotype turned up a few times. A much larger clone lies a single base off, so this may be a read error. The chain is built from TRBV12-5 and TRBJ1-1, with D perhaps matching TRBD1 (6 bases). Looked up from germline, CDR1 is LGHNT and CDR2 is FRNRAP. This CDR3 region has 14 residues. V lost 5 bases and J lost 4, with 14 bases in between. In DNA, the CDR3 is TGTGCTAGTGGTGCTACAGGGCTTGTCACTGAAGCTTTCTTT. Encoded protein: CASGATGLVTEAFF.

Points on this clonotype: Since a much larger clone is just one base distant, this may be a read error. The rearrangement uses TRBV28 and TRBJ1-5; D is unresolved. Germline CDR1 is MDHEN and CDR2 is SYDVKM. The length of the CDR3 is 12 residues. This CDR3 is CASSFLKGPQQF. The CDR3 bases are TGTGCCAGCAGTTTTCTAAAAGGGCCCCAGCAATTT.

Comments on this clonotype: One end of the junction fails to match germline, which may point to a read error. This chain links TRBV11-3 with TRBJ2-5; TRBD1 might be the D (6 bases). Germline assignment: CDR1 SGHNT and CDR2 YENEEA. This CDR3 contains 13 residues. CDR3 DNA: TGTGTCAGCGGAATCCAAGGGGGTCAGGCCCAGTACTTC. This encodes CVSGIQGGQAQYF.

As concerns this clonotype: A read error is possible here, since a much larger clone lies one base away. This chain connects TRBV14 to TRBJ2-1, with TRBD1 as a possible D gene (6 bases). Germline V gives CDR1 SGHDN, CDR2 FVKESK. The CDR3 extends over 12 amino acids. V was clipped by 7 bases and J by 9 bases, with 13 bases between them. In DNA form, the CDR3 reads TGTGCCAGCAACCTACAGGGATTTGAGCAGTTCTTC. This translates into CASNLQGFEQFF.

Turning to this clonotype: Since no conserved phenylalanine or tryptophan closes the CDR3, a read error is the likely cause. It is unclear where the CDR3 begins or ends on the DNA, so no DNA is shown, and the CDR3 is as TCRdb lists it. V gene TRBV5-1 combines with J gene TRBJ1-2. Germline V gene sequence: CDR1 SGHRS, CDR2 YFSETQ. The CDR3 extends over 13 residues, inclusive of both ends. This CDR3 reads CASSLQTSRGYTS.

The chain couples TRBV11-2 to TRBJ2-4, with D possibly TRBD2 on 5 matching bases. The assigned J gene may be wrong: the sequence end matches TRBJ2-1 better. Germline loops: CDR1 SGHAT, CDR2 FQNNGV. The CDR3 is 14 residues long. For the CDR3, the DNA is TGTGCCAGCAGGGTATCCCACTTGGGGAGCATTCAGTTCTTC. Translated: CASRVSHLGSIQFF.

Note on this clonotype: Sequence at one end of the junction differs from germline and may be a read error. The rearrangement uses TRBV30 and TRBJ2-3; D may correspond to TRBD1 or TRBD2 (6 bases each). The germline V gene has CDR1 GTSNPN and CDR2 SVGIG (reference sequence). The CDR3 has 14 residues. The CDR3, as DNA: TGTGCCTGGAGCCAAGGGGGGTACACAGGTACGCAGTATTTT. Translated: CAWSQGGYTGTQYF.

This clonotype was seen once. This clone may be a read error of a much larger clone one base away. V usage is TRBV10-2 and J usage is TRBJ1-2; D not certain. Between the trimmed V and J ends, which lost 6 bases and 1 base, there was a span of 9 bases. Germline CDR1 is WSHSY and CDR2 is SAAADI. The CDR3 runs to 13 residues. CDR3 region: CASRMSVNYGYTF. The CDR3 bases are TGCGCCAGCAGGATGTCAGTTAACTATGGCTACACCTTC.

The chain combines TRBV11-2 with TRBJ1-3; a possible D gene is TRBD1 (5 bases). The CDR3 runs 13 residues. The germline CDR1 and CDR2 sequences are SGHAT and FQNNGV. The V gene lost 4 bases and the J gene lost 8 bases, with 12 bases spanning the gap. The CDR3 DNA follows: TGTGCCAGCAGCTCCGGTATAGGGGACACCATATATTTT. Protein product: CASSSGIGDTIYF.

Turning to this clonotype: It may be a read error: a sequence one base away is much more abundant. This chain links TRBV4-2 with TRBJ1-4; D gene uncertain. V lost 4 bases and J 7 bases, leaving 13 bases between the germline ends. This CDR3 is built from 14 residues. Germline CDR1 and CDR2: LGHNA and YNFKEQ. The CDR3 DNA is TGTGCCAGCAGCCGAGCAGAAGTGGGTGAAAAACTGTTTTTT. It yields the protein CASSRAEVGEKLFF.

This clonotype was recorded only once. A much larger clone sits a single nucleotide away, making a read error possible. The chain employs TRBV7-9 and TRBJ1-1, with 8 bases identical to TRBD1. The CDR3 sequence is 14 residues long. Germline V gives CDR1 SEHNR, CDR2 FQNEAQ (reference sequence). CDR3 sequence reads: CVSSVDRVDTEAFF. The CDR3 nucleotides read TGTGTCAGCAGCGTGGACAGGGTGGACACTGAAGCTTTCTTT.

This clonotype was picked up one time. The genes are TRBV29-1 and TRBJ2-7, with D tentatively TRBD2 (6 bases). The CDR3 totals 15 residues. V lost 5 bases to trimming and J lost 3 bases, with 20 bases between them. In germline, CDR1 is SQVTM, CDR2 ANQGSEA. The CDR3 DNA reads TGCAGCGTTACGGGTCGGGGGTCTCCTGGCTACGAGCAGTACTTC. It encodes CSVTGRGSPGYEQYF.

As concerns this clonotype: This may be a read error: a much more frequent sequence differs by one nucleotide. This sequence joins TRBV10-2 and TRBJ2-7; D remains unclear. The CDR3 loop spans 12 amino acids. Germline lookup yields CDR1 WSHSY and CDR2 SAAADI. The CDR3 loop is CARSETPYEQYF. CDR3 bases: TGCGCCAGAAGTGAGACCCCCTACGAGCAGTACTTC.

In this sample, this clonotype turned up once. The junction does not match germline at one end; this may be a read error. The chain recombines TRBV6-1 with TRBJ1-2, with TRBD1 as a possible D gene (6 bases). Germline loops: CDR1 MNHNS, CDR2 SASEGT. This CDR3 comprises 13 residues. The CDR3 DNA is TGTGCTGGGGGGCTTCAAATTAACTATGGCCACACCTTC. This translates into CAGGLQINYGHTF.

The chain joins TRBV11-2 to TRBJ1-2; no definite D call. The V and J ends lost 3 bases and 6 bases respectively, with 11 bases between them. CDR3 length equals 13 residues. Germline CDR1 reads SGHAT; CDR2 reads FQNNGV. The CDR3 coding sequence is TGTGCCAGCAGCTTCCCTGGAGTCAATGGCTACACCTTC. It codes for CASSFPGVNGYTF. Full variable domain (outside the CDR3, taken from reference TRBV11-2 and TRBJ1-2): EAGVAQSPRYKIIEKRQSVAFWCNPISGHATLYWYQQILGQGPKLLIQFQNNGVVDDSQLPKDRFSAERLKGVDSTLKIQPAKLEDSAVYLCASSFPGVNGYTFGSGTRLTVV.

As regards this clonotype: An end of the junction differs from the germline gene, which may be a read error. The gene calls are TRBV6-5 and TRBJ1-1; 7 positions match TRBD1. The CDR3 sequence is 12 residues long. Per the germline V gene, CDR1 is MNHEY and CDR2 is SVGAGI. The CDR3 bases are TGTGTCAGCAGGGGGAGGGACGGGAAAGCTCTCTTT. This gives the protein CVSRGRDGKALF.

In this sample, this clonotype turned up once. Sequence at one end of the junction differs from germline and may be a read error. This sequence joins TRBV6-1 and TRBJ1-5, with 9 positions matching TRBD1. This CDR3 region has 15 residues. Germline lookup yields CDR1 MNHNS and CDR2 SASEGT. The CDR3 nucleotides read TGCGCCAGCACCCGAACGGGACAGGGCCGTCAGCCCCATCATTTT. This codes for CASTRTGQGRQPHHF.